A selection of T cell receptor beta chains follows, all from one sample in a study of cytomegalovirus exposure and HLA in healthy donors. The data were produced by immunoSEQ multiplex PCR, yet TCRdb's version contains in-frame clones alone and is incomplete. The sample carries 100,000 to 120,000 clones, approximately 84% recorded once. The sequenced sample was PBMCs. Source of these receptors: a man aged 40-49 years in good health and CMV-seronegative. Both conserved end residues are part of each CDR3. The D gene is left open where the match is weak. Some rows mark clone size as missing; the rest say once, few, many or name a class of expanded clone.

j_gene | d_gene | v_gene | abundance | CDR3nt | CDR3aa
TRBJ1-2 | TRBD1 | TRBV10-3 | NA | TGTGCCATCAGCGAAGACAGGGAGGTTCTTGGCTACACCTTC | CAISEDREVLGYTF
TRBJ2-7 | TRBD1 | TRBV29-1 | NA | TGCAGCGTTCTAACCGGGACAGGGGTCCACGAGCAGTACTTC | CSVLTGTGVHEQYF
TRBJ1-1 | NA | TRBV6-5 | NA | TGTGCCAGCAGTTCCTACAGGGACACTGAAGCTTTCTTT | CASSSYRDTEAFF
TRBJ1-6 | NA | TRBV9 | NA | TGTGCCAGCAGCCAGGCGGGTCGCTATAATTCACCCCTCCACTTT | CASSQAGRYNSPLHF
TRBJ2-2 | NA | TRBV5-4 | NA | TGTGCCAGCAGCCGTGACAGTAACACCGGGGAGCTGTTTTTT | CASSRDSNTGELFF
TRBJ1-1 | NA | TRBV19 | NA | TGTGCCAGTAGTCCCACAGGGTCTGAAGCTTTCTTT | CASSPTGSEAFF
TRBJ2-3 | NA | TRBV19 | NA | TGTGCCAGCCGATGGACAGTTTCCACAGATACGCAGTATTTT | CASRWTVSTDTQYF
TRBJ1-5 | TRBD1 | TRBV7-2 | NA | TGTGCCAGCAGCTTGGCGGGACAGGGTTTGGGGCAGCCCCAGCATTTT | CASSLAGQGLGQPQHF
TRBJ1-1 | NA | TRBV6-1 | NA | TGTGCCAGCAGTGAAGCTTCGGGGGGGGCTGGAGGGACTGAAGCTTTCTTT | CASSEASGGAGGTEAFF
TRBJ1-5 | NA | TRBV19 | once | TGTGCCAGTAGTCCTAACCCCGGGTTAAATCAGCCCCAGCATTTT | CASSPNPGLNQPQHF
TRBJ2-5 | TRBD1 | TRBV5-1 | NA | TGCGCCAGCAGCTTGGTTACAGGGGAAAAGACCCAGTACTTC | CASSLVTGEKTQYF
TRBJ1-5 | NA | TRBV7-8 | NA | TGTGCCAGCAGCTTAGGTGGCAGGGTGGAACAGCCCCAGCATTTT | CASSLGGRVEQPQHF
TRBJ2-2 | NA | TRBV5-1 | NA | TGCGCCAGCAGCTCCCAGGGGTGGGACACCGGGGAGCTGTTTTTT | CASSSQGWDTGELFF
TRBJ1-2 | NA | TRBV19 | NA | TGTGCCAGTAACCCAGGGGAGGGAATGCGGGGCTACACCTTC | CASNPGEGMRGYTF
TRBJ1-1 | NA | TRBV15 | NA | TGTGCCACCAGCAGATTCTACGGCAGGGGAGCGAACACTGAAGCTTTCTTT | CATSRFYGRGANTEAFF
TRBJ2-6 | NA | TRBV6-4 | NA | TGTGCCAGCAGCTCACAGAGCTCTGGGGCCAACGTCCTGACTTTC | CASSSQSSGANVLTF
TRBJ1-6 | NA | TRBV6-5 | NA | TGTGCCAGCAGCCCATCGTGGGGGGGCGGGTCACCCCTCCACTTT | CASSPSWGGGSPLHF
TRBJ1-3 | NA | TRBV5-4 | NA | TGTGCCAGCAGCTTGGACAGTTACCAGCAGAACACCATATATTTT | CASSLDSYQQNTIYF